A single sample gave rise to the 4 T cell receptor beta chains below, sequenced in a study of blood T cell repertoires in COVID-19. Only in-frame clones appear in the TCRdb table, and some are missing; sequencing was by immunoSEQ multiplex PCR. The sample lists roughly 76,000 clones; roughly 91% were seen once. The specimen sequenced was PBMCs or T cells enriched from blood (not recorded which). The receptors were sampled from a woman in her forties or fifties with acute COVID-19.

This chain uses TRBV11-3 with TRBJ2-1; TRBD2 matches 9 bases. The CDR3 length is 15 residues. CDR1 and CDR2 (germline): SGHNT, YENEEA. V shed 3 bases and J 5 bases; nucleotides not matched to a gene: 5. The CDR3 region has the DNA TGTGCCAGCAGCTTGGAGGGACTAGCTGACAATGAGCAGTTCTTC. This encodes CASSLEGLADNEQFF.

This clone was recorded once. The chain recombines TRBV6-5 with TRBJ1-2; TRBD1 matches 7 bases. This CDR3 is built from 14 residues. The ends lost 2 bases at V and 5 bases at J; junction bases unmatched: 5. Germline values: CDR1 MNHEY, CDR2 SVGAGI. In nucleotides, the CDR3 is TGTGCCAGCAGTTACGTAGGGACAGATTATGGCTACACCTTC. The encoded protein is CASSYVGTDYGYTF.

The chain joins TRBV19 to TRBJ1-3; D remains unclear. Trimming cost V 2 bases and J 0 bases, with 8 bases left between them. This CDR3 is built from 15 residues. Germline values: CDR1 LNHDA, CDR2 SQIVND (reference sequence). CDR3 sequence (DNA): TGTGCCAGTAGTATAACGGGATACTCTGGAAACACCATATATTTT. This encodes CASSITGYSGNTIYF.

The CDR3 loop reads CASSPLAGNTGELFF. The CDR3 DNA follows: TGTGCCAGCTCACCCCTAGCGGGTAACACCGGGGAGCTGTTTTTT. The chain couples TRBV18 to TRBJ2-2; TRBD2 matches 8 bases. The CDR3 has 15 residues. V trimming: 3 bases; J trimming: 2 bases; junction bases outside the gene matches: 2. The germline CDR1 and CDR2 sequences are KGHSH and LQKENI.